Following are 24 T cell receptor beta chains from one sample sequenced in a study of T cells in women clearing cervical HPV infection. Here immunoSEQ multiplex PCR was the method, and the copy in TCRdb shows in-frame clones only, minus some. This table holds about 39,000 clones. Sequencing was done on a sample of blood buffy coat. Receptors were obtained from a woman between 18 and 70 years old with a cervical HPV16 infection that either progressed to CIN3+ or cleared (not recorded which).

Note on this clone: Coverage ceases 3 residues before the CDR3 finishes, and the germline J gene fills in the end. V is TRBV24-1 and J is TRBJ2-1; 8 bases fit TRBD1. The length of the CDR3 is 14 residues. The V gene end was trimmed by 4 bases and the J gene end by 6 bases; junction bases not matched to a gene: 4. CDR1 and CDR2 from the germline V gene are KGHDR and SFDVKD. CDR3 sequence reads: CATSDPDRGNEQFF. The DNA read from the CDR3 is TGTGCCACCAGTGACCCAGACAGGGGCAATGAG.

The CDR3 loop is CASSLTAGQLSGANVLTF. The CDR3 bases that were read are TGTGCCAGCAGCTTAACGGCAGGGCAACTCTCTGGGGCCAACGTC. The chain has TRBV7-3 and TRBJ2-6, with a weak D call TRBD1 (5 bases). The CDR3 end lies 3 residues beyond the end of the read and is filled in from the germline J gene. V was shortened by 0 bases and J by 0 bases, with 12 bases between the two germline ends. In germline, CDR1 is SGHTA, CDR2 FQGTGA. The CDR3 loop spans 18 amino acids.

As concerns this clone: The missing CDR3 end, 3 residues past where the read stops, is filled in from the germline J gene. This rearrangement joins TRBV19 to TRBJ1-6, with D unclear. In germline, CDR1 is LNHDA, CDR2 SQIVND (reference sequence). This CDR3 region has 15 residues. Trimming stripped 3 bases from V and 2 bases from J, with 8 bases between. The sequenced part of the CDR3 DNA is TGTGCCAGTAGTATCTCGACACCCTATAATTCACCC. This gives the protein CASSISTPYNSP. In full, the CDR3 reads CASSISTPYNSPLHF.

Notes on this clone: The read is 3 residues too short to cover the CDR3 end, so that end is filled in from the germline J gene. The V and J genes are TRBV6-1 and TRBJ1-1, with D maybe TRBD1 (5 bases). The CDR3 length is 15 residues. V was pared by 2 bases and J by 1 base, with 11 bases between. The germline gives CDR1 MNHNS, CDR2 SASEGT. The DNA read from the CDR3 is TGTGCCAGCAGTGAAAGTCGACAGACGAACACTGAA. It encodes CASSESRQTNTE. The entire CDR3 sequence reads CASSESRQTNTEAFF.

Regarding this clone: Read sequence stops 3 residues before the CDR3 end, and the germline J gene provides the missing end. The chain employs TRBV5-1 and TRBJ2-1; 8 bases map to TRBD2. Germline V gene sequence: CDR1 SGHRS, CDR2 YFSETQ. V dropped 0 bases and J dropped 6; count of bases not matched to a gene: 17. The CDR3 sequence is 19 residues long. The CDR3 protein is CASSLVAIRAGGASNEQFF. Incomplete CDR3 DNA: TGCGCCAGCAGCTTGGTGGCCATCAGGGCCGGGGGGGCAAGCAATGAG. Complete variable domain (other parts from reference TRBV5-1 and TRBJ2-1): KAGVTQTPRYLIKTRGQQVTLSCSPISGHRSVSWYQQTPGQGLQFLFEYFSETQRNKGNFPGRFSGRQFSNSRSEMNVSTLELGDSALYLCASSLVAIRAGGASNEQFFGPGTRLTVL.

CDR3: CASPGVGGYEQYF. The DNA read from the CDR3 is TGTGCCAGCCCCGGAGTGGGGGGATACGAG. This sequence joins TRBV5-8 and TRBJ2-7, with D perhaps TRBD2 (6 bases). The DNA ends 3 residues before the CDR3 does, and the rest of the CDR3 is filled in from the germline J gene. Germline CDR1 and CDR2: SGHTS and YDEGEE. This CDR3 has 13 residues. The V end was cut by 7 bases, the J end by 4 bases, with 15 bases between.

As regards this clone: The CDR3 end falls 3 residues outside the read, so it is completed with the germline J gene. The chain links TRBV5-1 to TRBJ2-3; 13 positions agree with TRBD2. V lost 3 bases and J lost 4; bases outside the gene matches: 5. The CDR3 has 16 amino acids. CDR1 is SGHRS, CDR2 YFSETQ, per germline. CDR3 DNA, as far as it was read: TGCGCCAGCAGCTCGGGACTAGCGGGGTCCTCAGATACG. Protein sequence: CASSSGLAGSSDT. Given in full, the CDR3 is CASSSGLAGSSDTQYF.

The sequenced part of the CDR3 DNA is TGCAGCGTTGAAGATCCTACTAGAGCCAAAAACATT. This encodes CSVEDPTRAKNI. The entire CDR3 protein reads CSVEDPTRAKNIQYF. The V call is TRBV29-1, the J call TRBJ2-4, with a weak D call TRBD2 (5 bases). The read ends 3 residues early relative to the CDR3; the germline J gene fills the gap. Germline CDR1 reads SQVTM; CDR2 reads ANQGSEA. The CDR3 extends over 15 amino acids. Between the trimmed V and J ends, which lost 0 bases and 0 bases, there was a span of 9 bases.

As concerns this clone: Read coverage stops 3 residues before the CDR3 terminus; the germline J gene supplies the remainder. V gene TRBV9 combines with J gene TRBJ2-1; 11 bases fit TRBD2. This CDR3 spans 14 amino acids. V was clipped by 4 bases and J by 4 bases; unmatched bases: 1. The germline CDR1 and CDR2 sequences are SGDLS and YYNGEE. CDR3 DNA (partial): TGTGCCAGCAGCTGGACTAGCGGGTACAATGAG. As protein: CASSWTSGYNE. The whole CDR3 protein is CASSWTSGYNEQFF.

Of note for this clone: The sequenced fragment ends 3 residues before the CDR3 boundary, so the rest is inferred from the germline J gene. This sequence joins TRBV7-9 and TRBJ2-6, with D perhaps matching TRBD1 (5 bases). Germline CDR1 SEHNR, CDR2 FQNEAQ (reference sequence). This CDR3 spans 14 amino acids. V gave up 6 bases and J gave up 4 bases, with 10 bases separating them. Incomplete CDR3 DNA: TGTGCCAGCAGTCCAGGGTCCGGGGCCAACGTC. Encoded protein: CASSPGSGANV. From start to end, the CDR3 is CASSPGSGANVLTF.

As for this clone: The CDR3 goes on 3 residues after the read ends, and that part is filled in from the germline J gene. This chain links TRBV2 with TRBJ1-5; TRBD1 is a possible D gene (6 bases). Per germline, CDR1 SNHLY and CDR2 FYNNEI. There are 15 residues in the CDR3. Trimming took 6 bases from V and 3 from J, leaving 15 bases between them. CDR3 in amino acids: CASSRRDILNQPQHF. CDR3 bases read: TGTGCCAGCAGCCGCCGGGACATACTCAATCAGCCC.

The CDR3 sequence is CAWSVLGGADNEQFF. The sequenced part of the CDR3 DNA is TGTGCCTGGAGTGTACTGGGGGGGGCTGACAATGAG. This chain uses TRBV30 with TRBJ2-1; D may be TRBD2 (7 bases). The CDR3 goes on 3 residues after the read ends, and that part is filled in from the germline J gene. Germline V gives CDR1 GTSNPN, CDR2 SVGIG (reference sequence). This CDR3 is built from 15 residues. V lost 0 bases to trimming and J lost 5 bases, with 14 bases between them.

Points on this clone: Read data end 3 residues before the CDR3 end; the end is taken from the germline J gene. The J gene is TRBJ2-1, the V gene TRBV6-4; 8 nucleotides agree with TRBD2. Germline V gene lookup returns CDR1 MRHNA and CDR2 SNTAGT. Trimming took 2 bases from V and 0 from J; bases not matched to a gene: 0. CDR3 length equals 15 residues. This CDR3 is CASSDRGGSYNEQFF. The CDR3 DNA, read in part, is TGTGCCAGCAGTGACCGGGGGGGCTCCTACAATGAG.

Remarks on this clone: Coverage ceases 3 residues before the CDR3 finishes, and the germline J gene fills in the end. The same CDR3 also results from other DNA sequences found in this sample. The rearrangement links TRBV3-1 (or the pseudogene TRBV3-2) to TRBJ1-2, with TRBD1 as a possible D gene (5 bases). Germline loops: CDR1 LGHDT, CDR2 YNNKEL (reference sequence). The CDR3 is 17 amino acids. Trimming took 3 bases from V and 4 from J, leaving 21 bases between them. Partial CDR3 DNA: TGTGCCAGCAGCCACCATGGGGACCCGACGGGGGGCTATGGC. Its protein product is CASSHHGDPTGGYG. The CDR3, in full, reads CASSHHGDPTGGYGYTF.

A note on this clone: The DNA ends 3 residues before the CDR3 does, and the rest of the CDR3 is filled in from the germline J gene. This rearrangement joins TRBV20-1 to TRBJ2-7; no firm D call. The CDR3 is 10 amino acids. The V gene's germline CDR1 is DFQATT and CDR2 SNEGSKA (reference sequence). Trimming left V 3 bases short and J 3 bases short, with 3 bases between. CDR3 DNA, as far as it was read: TGCAGTGCTAGTAACTACGAG. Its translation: CSASNYE. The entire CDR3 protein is CSASNYEQYF.

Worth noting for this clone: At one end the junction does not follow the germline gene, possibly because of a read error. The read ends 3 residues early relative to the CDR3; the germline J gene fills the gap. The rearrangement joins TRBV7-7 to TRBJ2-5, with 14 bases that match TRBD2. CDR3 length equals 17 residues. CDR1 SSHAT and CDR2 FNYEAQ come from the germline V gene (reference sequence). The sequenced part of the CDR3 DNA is TGTGCTAGCAGCTTAGTGCGGACTAGCGGGGGGCCCGAGACC. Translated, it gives CASSLVRTSGGPET. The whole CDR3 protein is CASSLVRTSGGPETQYF.

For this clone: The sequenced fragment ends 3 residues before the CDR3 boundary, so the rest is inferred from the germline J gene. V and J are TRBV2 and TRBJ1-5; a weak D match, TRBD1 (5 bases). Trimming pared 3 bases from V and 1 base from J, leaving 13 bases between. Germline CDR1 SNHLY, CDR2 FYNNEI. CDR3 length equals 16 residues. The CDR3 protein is CASSDSWGSSNQPQHF. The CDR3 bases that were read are TGTGCCAGCAGTGATTCGTGGGGCTCAAGCAATCAGCCC.

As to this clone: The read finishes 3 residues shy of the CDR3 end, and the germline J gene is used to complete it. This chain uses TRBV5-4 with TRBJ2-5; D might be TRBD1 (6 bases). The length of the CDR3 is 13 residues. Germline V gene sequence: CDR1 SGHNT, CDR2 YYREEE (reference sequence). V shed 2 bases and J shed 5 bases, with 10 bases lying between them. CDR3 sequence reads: CASSFKGEETQYF. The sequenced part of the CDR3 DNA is TGTGCCAGCAGCTTCAAGGGGGAGGAGACC.

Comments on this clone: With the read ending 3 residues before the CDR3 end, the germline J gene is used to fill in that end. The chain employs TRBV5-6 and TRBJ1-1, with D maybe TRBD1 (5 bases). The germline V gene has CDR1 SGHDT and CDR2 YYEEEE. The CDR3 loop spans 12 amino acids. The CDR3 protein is CASSLVKGEAFF. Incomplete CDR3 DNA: TGTGCCAGCAGCTTGGTGAAGGGGGAA.

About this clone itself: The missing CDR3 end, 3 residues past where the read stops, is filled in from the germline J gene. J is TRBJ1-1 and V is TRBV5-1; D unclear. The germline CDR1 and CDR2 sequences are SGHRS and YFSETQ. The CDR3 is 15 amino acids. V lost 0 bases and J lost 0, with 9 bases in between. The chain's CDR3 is CASSLVGSMNTEAFF. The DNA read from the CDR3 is TGCGCCAGCAGCTTGGTGGGCAGCATGAACACTGAA. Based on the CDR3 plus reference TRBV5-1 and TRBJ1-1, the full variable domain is KAGVTQTPRYLIKTRGQQVTLSCSPISGHRSVSWYQQTPGQGLQFLFEYFSETQRNKGNFPGRFSGRQFSNSRSEMNVSTLELGDSALYLCASSLVGSMNTEAFFGQGTRLTVV.

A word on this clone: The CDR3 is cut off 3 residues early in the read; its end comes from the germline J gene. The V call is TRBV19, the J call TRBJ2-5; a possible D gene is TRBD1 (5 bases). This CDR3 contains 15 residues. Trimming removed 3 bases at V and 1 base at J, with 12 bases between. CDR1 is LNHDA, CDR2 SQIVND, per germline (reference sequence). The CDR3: CASSIPGASQETQYF. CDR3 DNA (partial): TGTGCCAGTAGTATCCCTGGGGCCTCCCAAGAGACC.

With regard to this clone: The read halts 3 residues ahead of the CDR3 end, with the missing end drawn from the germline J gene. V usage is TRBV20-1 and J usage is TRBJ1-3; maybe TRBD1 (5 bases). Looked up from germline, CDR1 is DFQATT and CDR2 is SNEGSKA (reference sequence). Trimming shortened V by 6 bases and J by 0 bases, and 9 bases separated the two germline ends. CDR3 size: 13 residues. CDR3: CSARQNSGNTIYF. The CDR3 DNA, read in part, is TGCAGTGCCAGACAGAACTCTGGAAACACC.

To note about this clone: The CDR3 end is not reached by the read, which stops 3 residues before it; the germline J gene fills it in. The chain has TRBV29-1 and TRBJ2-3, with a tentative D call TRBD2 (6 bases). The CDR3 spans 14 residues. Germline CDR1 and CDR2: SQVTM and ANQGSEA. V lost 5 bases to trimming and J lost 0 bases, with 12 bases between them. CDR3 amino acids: CSVRMSGSTDTQYF. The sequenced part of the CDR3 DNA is TGCAGCGTTAGAATGAGCGGGAGCACAGATACG.

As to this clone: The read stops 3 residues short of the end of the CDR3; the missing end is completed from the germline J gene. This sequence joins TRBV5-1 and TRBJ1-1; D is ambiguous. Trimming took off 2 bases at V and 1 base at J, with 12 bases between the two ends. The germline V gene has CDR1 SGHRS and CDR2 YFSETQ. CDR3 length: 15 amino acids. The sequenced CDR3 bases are TGCGCCAGCAGCTTACGGCCGAAGGGGAACACTGAA. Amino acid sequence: CASSLRPKGNTE. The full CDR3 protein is CASSLRPKGNTEAFF.